This TCR beta chain was sequenced during a study of Graves' ophthalmopathy and Graves' hyperthyroidism. Study-level information: Peripheral blood was collected at initial diagnosis, before any treatment.

RNA transcripts were the template, and TCR beta CDR3 regions were amplified from them. HTBI primers primed a first-round RT-PCR, and a second-round multiplex PCR followed. TCRdb re-called the multiplex PCR reads with MiXCR, one entry per CDR3 protein. The table includes over 150,000 distinct CDR3 sequences, 37% detected once. V was pared by 5 bases and J by 1 base, with 4 bases of the junction left unmatched. This CDR3 spans 15 amino acids. CDR1 and CDR2 (germline): SGHTA, FQGNSA. Each donor who had ophthalmopathy showed moderate-to-severe activity, a CAS of ≥3, a NOSPECS of ≥4, and a duration under 3 months. The authors isolated PBMCs from about 10 ml of fresh peripheral blood. Regarding this clonotype: Its matching antigen is unknown.

Study results and caveats: Blood was where most expanded thyroid clonotypes above 0.001 frequency also turned up.

The clonotype comes from a woman between 35 and 50 years old with Graves' ophthalmopathy. The sample consisted of peripheral blood. The V and J genes are TRBV7-2 and TRBJ1-3; 8 bases match TRBD1. DNA of the CDR3: TGTGCCAGCAGCGATACAGGGGGTTCTGGAAACACCATATATTTT. Protein: CASSDTGGSGNTIYF.